Listed below are T cell receptor beta chains from one sample, sequenced in a study of shared clonotypes between healthy human individuals. Sequencing was performed with immunoSEQ multiplex PCR; in TCRdb, only in-frame clones are kept and a portion is missing. The table lists about 2.4 million clones, roughly 93% of them singletons, with approximately 0.37% in the top ten. Sample: naive CD4+ T cells from PBMCs. Every receptor here comes from a man in his late teens or twenties in good health. Some clones in this sample may be carry-over from other donors' samples. Each CDR3 is given with its conserved first and last residue. The order of the fields is CDR3 protein, J gene, V gene.

CDR3aa: CASSVGAGANVLTF; j_gene: TRBJ2-6; v_gene: TRBV9
CDR3aa: CASAGDLYEQYF; j_gene: TRBJ2-7; v_gene: TRBV7-2
CDR3aa: CASSLQGPGVAGANVLTF; j_gene: TRBJ2-6; v_gene: TRBV7-3
CDR3aa: CAYSNFPGEQFF; j_gene: TRBJ2-1; v_gene: TRBV30
CDR3aa: CASSLWAGNANTIYF; j_gene: TRBJ1-3; v_gene: TRBV28
CDR3aa: CASSLEGRYNEQFF; j_gene: TRBJ2-1; v_gene: TRBV11-3
CDR3aa: CASSTGHSSYNEQFF; j_gene: TRBJ2-1; v_gene: TRBV7-7
CDR3aa: CASSLGAGTYQETQYF; j_gene: TRBJ2-5; v_gene: TRBV5-1
CDR3aa: CASSAGTGGRVNTEAFF; j_gene: TRBJ1-1; v_gene: TRBV4-1
CDR3aa: CASSWGDNTEAFF; j_gene: TRBJ1-1; v_gene: TRBV7-3
CDR3aa: CASSPRGRTNEKLFF; j_gene: TRBJ1-4; v_gene: TRBV7-2
CDR3aa: CASSLAGAAYEQYF; j_gene: -; v_gene: TRBV11-3
CDR3aa: CASRIDRKGQPQHF; j_gene: TRBJ1-5; v_gene: TRBV28
CDR3aa: CASSTTGVSGANVLTF; j_gene: TRBJ2-6; v_gene: TRBV7-6
CDR3aa: CASSFYRGEQFF; j_gene: TRBJ2-1; v_gene: TRBV28
CDR3aa: CASSRGSGANVLTF; j_gene: TRBJ2-6; v_gene: TRBV6-6
CDR3aa: CASSGRAGLTYEQYF; j_gene: TRBJ2-7; v_gene: TRBV7-2
CDR3aa: CASSHQGSSYNEQFF; j_gene: TRBJ2-1; v_gene: TRBV5-1
CDR3aa: CASSSTGDGYTF; j_gene: TRBJ1-2; v_gene: TRBV21-1
CDR3aa: CASSPYGRRVNTEAFF; j_gene: TRBJ1-1; v_gene: TRBV18
CDR3aa: CASSSLGAGAGTEAFF; j_gene: TRBJ1-1; v_gene: TRBV5-1
CDR3aa: CASSVLQGFLAFF; j_gene: TRBJ1-1; v_gene: TRBV2
CDR3aa: CASSVGWNGEDEQFF; j_gene: TRBJ2-1; v_gene: TRBV9
CDR3aa: CASSGTLGGAYEQYF; j_gene: TRBJ2-7; v_gene: TRBV9
CDR3aa: CASSLHRGDGGYTF; j_gene: TRBJ1-2; v_gene: TRBV7-9
CDR3aa: CASSTGQGAKNIQYF; j_gene: TRBJ2-4; v_gene: TRBV6-1
CDR3aa: CASSETGYNTEAFF; j_gene: TRBJ1-1; v_gene: TRBV2
CDR3aa: CASSLDTSNYGYTF; j_gene: TRBJ1-2; v_gene: TRBV7-8
CDR3aa: CASSLAGTGGIYEQYF; j_gene: TRBJ2-7; v_gene: TRBV11-2
CDR3aa: CASSLWDAVGEQFF; j_gene: TRBJ2-1; v_gene: TRBV5-1
CDR3aa: CASSQDLKAGAGNTIYF; j_gene: TRBJ1-3; v_gene: TRBV4-3
CDR3aa: CASSLFGARAPGNTIYF; j_gene: TRBJ1-3; v_gene: TRBV5-6
CDR3aa: CASTVTSGSFYEQYF; j_gene: TRBJ2-7; v_gene: TRBV2
CDR3aa: CASSDRDRSYNEQFF; j_gene: TRBJ2-1; v_gene: TRBV9
CDR3aa: CSAWTGSEKLFF; j_gene: TRBJ1-4; v_gene: TRBV29-1
CDR3aa: CASSLNVQAGGNTIYF; j_gene: TRBJ1-3; v_gene: TRBV28
CDR3aa: CASSEEYEQYF; j_gene: TRBJ2-7; v_gene: TRBV2
CDR3aa: CASSLGGAFF; j_gene: TRBJ1-1; v_gene: TRBV6-5
CDR3aa: CASSFRTGVHEKLFF; j_gene: TRBJ1-4; v_gene: TRBV5-6
CDR3aa: CASYPGTTSYEQYF; j_gene: TRBJ2-7; v_gene: TRBV2
CDR3aa: CASSLLQETQYF; j_gene: TRBJ2-5; v_gene: TRBV7-2
CDR3aa: CASSPRALSTGELFF; j_gene: TRBJ2-2; v_gene: TRBV18
CDR3aa: CASSLDPWTSGTQTYEQYF; j_gene: TRBJ2-7; v_gene: TRBV5-1
CDR3aa: CASSPQGVRLAGENEQFF; j_gene: TRBJ2-1; v_gene: TRBV18
CDR3aa: CASSLVGRGPDTQYF; j_gene: TRBJ2-3; v_gene: TRBV5-6
CDR3aa: CASSSRGEWDYGYTF; j_gene: TRBJ1-2; v_gene: TRBV13
CDR3aa: CASMSGTNTGELFF; j_gene: TRBJ2-2; v_gene: TRBV2
CDR3aa: CASSPIGVGGYTF; j_gene: TRBJ1-2; v_gene: TRBV6-5
CDR3aa: CASSPTAGANTEAFF; j_gene: TRBJ1-1; v_gene: TRBV7-3
CDR3aa: CASSQEASYEGGSEKLFF; j_gene: TRBJ1-4; v_gene: TRBV4-1
CDR3aa: CASRFLGTPKDGELFF; j_gene: TRBJ2-2; v_gene: TRBV19
CDR3aa: CASSLGDRNTGELFF; j_gene: TRBJ2-2; v_gene: TRBV7-3
CDR3aa: CASSPGTELHEQFF; j_gene: TRBJ2-1; v_gene: TRBV18
CDR3aa: CASSRSQGTLTEAFF; j_gene: TRBJ1-1; v_gene: TRBV6-5
CDR3aa: CASRGQGGNTEAFF; j_gene: TRBJ1-1; v_gene: TRBV6-5